These 14 T cell receptor beta chains were sequenced from one sample in a study of T cells after yellow fever vaccination. TCRdb re-analysed the 5' RACE reads in MiXCR, keeping a single row per CDR3 protein. This repertoire shows nearly 550,000 distinct CDR3 sequences, under 25% found once; its top ten account for about 13%. The specimen was PBMCs, collected 15 days after the yellow fever booster vaccination. The receptors come from a man aged 25-40 years who received the YFV17D yellow fever vaccine.

This clonotype showed up just a few times. The chain employs TRBV5-6 and TRBJ2-2, with D perhaps matching TRBD2 (6 bases). V lost 3 bases, J lost 8 bases, and 23 bases lay in between. From germline, CDR1 is SGHDT and CDR2 YYEEEE. The CDR3 contains 17 residues. CDR3 residues: CASSWARGMIQGGELFF. The CDR3 bases are TGTGCCAGCAGCTGGGCCCGCGGGATGATCCAGGGAGGGGAGCTGTTTTTT. Full variable domain (rest looked up from reference TRBV5-6 and TRBJ2-2): DAGVTQSPTHLIKTRGQQVTLRCSPKSGHDTVSWYQQALGQGPQFIFQYYEEEERQRGNFPDRFSGHQFPNYSSELNVNALLLGDSALYLCASSWARGMIQGGELFFGEGSRLTVL.

This clonotype turned up a few times. The chain uses TRBV29-1 and TRBJ2-7; 12 bases align to TRBD2. The germline CDR1 and CDR2 sequences are SQVTM and ANQGSEA. V dropped 7 bases and J dropped 7; count of bases not matched to a gene: 11. The CDR3 covers 14 residues. CDR3 protein: CSAGATSGSWEQYF. Here the CDR3 DNA reads TGCAGCGCCGGGGCGACTAGCGGGAGTTGGGAGCAGTACTTC.

The V gene is TRBV27, the J gene TRBJ2-5; TRBD1 is a possible D gene (6 bases). Germline assignment: CDR1 MNHEY and CDR2 SMNVEV (reference sequence). V was clipped by 5 bases and J by 1 base, with 23 bases between them. The CDR3 loop spans 18 amino acids. The CDR3 sequence is CASSITGTLRPPQETQYF. The CDR3 nucleotides read TGTGCCAGCAGTATCACCGGGACACTTCGTCCTCCCCAAGAGACCCAGTACTTC.

The rearrangement links TRBV24-1 to TRBJ2-7; no reliable D call. CDR1 is KGHDR, CDR2 SFDVKD, per germline. V shed 4 bases and J shed 9 bases, with 9 bases lying between them. The CDR3 covers 11 residues. In DNA form, the CDR3 reads TGTGCCACCAGTGACTCCGCGGTGCAGTACTTC. Translating gives CATSDSAVQYF.

This clonotype has just a few counts. V and J are TRBV20-1 and TRBJ2-7; D may be TRBD1 (8 bases). Between the trimmed V and J ends, which lost 4 bases and 4 bases, there was a span of 11 bases. This CDR3 contains 12 residues. Germline CDR1 DFQATT, CDR2 SNEGSKA (reference sequence). CDR3 nucleotide sequence: TGCAGTGCTACACAGGGGGGGTACGAGCAGTACTTC. Translation gives CSATQGGYEQYF.

The chain uses TRBV12-3 or TRBV12-4 and TRBJ1-5; D might be TRBD1 (6 bases). The V and J ends lost 6 bases and 4 bases respectively, with 10 bases between them. This CDR3 spans 13 amino acids. CDR3 coding DNA: TGTGCCAGCAGCCGGACAGCTAATCAGCCCCAGCATTTT. Translating gives CASSRTANQPQHF.

V usage is TRBV6-6 and J usage is TRBJ1-4; D is uncertain. Germline CDR1 reads MNHNY; CDR2 reads SVGAGI (reference sequence). The CDR3 is made up of 13 amino acids. The CDR3 DNA sequence: TGTGCGACCCAGCGTGCAACTAATGAAAAACTGTTTTTT. Its protein product is CATQRATNEKLFF.

This chain connects TRBV12-3 or TRBV12-4 to TRBJ2-7, with TRBD1 matching 12 bases. J gave up 7 bases and V 5 bases, and 9 bases lay outside the gene matches. The CDR3 has 15 amino acids. The CDR3 DNA reads as TGTGCCAGCAGTCTGAGGGGACAGGGGGCTAGGGAGCAGTACTTC. It yields the protein CASSLRGQGAREQYF.

This clonotype was picked up one time. The chain combines TRBV27 with TRBJ2-1, with a tentative D call TRBD2 (6 bases). Trimming left V 2 bases short and J 6 bases short, with 11 bases between. The CDR3 has 14 residues. Germline V gene sequence: CDR1 MNHEY, CDR2 SMNVEV (reference sequence). The DNA for the CDR3 is TGTGCCAGCAGTTTACCGACTAGAGTCAATGAGCAGTTCTTC. This sequence encodes CASSLPTRVNEQFF.

This clonotype was counted a few times. The rearrangement joins TRBV7-2 to TRBJ2-1, with TRBD1 identical over 7 bases. Trimming at V came to 4 bases and at J to 9 bases, leaving 9 bases not matched to a gene. The CDR3 runs 14 residues. The V gene's germline CDR1 is SGHTA and CDR2 FQGNSA. The CDR3 is CASSSQRGGGEQFF. The CDR3 DNA is TGTGCCAGCAGCTCTCAACGAGGGGGCGGTGAGCAGTTCTTC.

This clonotype was recorded a few times. The rearrangement uses TRBV7-2 and TRBJ2-5, with D perhaps TRBD2 (5 bases). CDR1 is SGHTA and CDR2 is FQGNSA in the germline V gene. Trimming cost V 0 bases and J 4 bases, with 12 bases left between them. This CDR3 spans 15 amino acids. Here the CDR3 DNA reads TGTGCCAGCAGCTTAGCGGTGGAGCGGAGAGAGACCCAGTACTTC. This gives the protein CASSLAVERRETQYF.

The V call is TRBV12-3 or TRBV12-4, the J call TRBJ2-2, with D possibly matching TRBD1 (6 bases). V was cut by 6 bases and J by 7 bases, with 21 bases left in between. The CDR3 sequence is 16 residues long. CDR3 amino acids: CASRPEILTGDGELFF. The CDR3 nucleotides read TGTGCCAGCAGACCCGAAATCTTGACAGGTGACGGGGAGCTGTTTTTT.

The J gene is TRBJ2-3, the V gene TRBV20-1, with 11 nucleotides matching TRBD2. The trim removed 3 bases at V and 6 bases at J, leaving 5 bases unmatched. From germline, CDR1 is DFQATT and CDR2 SNEGSKA (reference sequence). The CDR3 contains 14 residues. The CDR3 coding sequence is TGCAGTGCTAGTAGCGGGAGGGCCCCGGATACGCAGTATTTT. Protein: CSASSGRAPDTQYF.

In DNA, the CDR3 is TGTGCCAGCAGTTACTCGACGTATAGGTCAGGCGAACGGAATTCACCCCTCCACTTT. Protein: CASSYSTYRSGERNSPLHF. The rearrangement joins TRBV6-5 to TRBJ1-6; no reliable D call. V was clipped by 0 bases and J by 7 bases, with 22 bases between them. The CDR3 extends over 19 amino acids. CDR1 and CDR2 (germline): MNHEY, SVGAGI.